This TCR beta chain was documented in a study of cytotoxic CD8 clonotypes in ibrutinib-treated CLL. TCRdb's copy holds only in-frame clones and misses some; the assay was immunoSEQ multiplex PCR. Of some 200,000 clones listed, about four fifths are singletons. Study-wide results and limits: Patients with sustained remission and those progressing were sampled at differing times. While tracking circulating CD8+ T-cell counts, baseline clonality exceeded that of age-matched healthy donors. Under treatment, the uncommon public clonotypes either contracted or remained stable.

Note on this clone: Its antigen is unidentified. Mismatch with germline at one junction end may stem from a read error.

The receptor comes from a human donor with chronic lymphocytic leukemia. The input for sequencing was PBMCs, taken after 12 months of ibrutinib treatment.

The CDR3 DNA reads TGCGCCAGCAGCTTGGAACCCCGGGCAGGGCACCCTTCCTTC. Amino acids: CASSLEPRAGHPSF. The chain employs TRBV5-1 and TRBJ2-7; perhaps TRBD1 as D (5 bases). There are 14 residues in the CDR3. From germline, CDR1 is SGHRS and CDR2 YFSETQ.